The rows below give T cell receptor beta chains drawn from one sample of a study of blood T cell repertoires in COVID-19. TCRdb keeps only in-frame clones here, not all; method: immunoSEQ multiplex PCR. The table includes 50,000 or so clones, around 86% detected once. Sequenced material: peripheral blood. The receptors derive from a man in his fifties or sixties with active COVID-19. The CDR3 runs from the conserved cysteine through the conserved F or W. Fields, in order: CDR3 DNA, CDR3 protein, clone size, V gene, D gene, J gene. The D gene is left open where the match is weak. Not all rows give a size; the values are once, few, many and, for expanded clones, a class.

CDR3 DNA: TGCAGCGTTGAATATAGGGGCCAAGGTGAGCAGTACTTC
CDR3 protein: CSVEYRGQGEQYF
clone size: NA
V gene: TRBV29-1
D gene: NA
J gene: TRBJ2-7

CDR3 DNA: TGTGCCAGCAGCTTAGTCACAGGGGGCTATGGCTACACCTTC
CDR3 protein: CASSLVTGGYGYTF
clone size: NA
V gene: TRBV7-9
D gene: TRBD1
J gene: TRBJ1-2

CDR3 DNA: TGTGCCAGCAGTTACGGGCAGGGCTATGAGCAGTTCTTC
CDR3 protein: CASSYGQGYEQFF
clone size: once
V gene: TRBV6-5
D gene: NA
J gene: TRBJ2-1

CDR3 DNA: TGTGCCAGCAGCTTAGCGCCGGGGGGTGACAGCAATCAGCCCCAGCATTTT
CDR3 protein: CASSLAPGGDSNQPQHF
clone size: NA
V gene: TRBV7-2
D gene: NA
J gene: TRBJ1-5

CDR3 DNA: TGTGCCAGCAGTCCGCGGACAGGGTTCCAAGAGACCCAGTACTTC
CDR3 protein: CASSPRTGFQETQYF
clone size: NA
V gene: TRBV27
D gene: TRBD1
J gene: TRBJ2-5

CDR3 DNA: TGTGCCAGCAGCCCTAGCGGGACTGATACGCAGTATTTT
CDR3 protein: CASSPSGTDTQYF
clone size: once
V gene: TRBV7-9
D gene: TRBD2
J gene: TRBJ2-3

CDR3 DNA: TGTGCCATCAATGGGGGCGTGGGGAACACTGAAGCTTTCTTT
CDR3 protein: CAINGGVGNTEAFF
clone size: few
V gene: TRBV10-3
D gene: NA
J gene: TRBJ1-1

CDR3 DNA: TGTTCCACCAGTCCCGGCGGGCGGCTAACTGAAAAACTGTTTTTT
CDR3 protein: CSTSPGGRLTEKLFF
clone size: once
V gene: TRBV15
D gene: NA
J gene: TRBJ1-4

CDR3 DNA: TGTGCCAGTAGTTACGCCGGGACTAGCGGGGGGCCCAAAAACATTCAGTACTTC
CDR3 protein: CASSYAGTSGGPKNIQYF
clone size: NA
V gene: TRBV19
D gene: TRBD2
J gene: TRBJ2-4

CDR3 DNA: TGTGCCAGCAGTGACAGGGGGGCCGGGGAGCTGTTTTTT
CDR3 protein: CASSDRGAGELFF
clone size: NA
V gene: TRBV2
D gene: NA
J gene: TRBJ2-2

CDR3 DNA: TGTGCCAGCAGGGGACAGGGGAACTATGGCTACACCTTC
CDR3 protein: CASRGQGNYGYTF
clone size: NA
V gene: TRBV21-1
D gene: NA
J gene: TRBJ1-2

CDR3 DNA: TGTGCCAGCAGCTTAGCTCTTCTGGAGCTGTTTTTT
CDR3 protein: CASSLALLELFF
clone size: many
V gene: TRBV7-9
D gene: NA
J gene: TRBJ2-2

CDR3 DNA: TGTGCTAGTGCCCTTGGCTACACCGGGGAGCTGTTTTTT
CDR3 protein: CASALGYTGELFF
clone size: once
V gene: TRBV12-5
D gene: NA
J gene: TRBJ2-2

CDR3 DNA: TGTGCCAGCAGCTTAGTCGGTTTGGATACGCAGTATTTT
CDR3 protein: CASSLVGLDTQYF
clone size: NA
V gene: TRBV7-9
D gene: NA
J gene: TRBJ2-3

CDR3 DNA: TGTGCCAGCAGTGAGTGGCGGGTGACTAGCACAGATACGCAGTATTTT
CDR3 protein: CASSEWRVTSTDTQYF
clone size: NA
V gene: TRBV6-1
D gene: NA
J gene: TRBJ2-3

CDR3 DNA: TGTGCCAGTAGTAGACAGGGCCGGAACACTGAAGCTTTCTTT
CDR3 protein: CASSRQGRNTEAFF
clone size: NA
V gene: TRBV19
D gene: TRBD1
J gene: TRBJ1-1

CDR3 DNA: TGTGCCAGCAGCGTAGACGGGTTTGGCTATGGCTACACCTTC
CDR3 protein: CASSVDGFGYGYTF
clone size: once
V gene: TRBV9
D gene: NA
J gene: TRBJ1-2

CDR3 DNA: TGCGCCAGCAGCATGGGACAGGGGGAGGGGACCCAGTACTTC
CDR3 protein: CASSMGQGEGTQYF
clone size: NA
V gene: TRBV5-1
D gene: TRBD1
J gene: TRBJ2-5

CDR3 DNA: TGTGCCAGCAGCTTGGATAGGGACATTCATTTCTATGGCTACACCTTC
CDR3 protein: CASSLDRDIHFYGYTF
clone size: few
V gene: TRBV5-6
D gene: NA
J gene: TRBJ1-2

CDR3 DNA: TGTGCCAGCAGTCTCCGACAGGCAAACACTGAAGCTTTCTTT
CDR3 protein: CASSLRQANTEAFF
clone size: NA
V gene: TRBV6-5
D gene: NA
J gene: TRBJ1-1

CDR3 DNA: TGTGCCAGCAGCCGACAATACAATGAGCAGTTCTTC
CDR3 protein: CASSRQYNEQFF
clone size: once
V gene: TRBV5-6
D gene: NA
J gene: TRBJ2-1

CDR3 DNA: TGTGCCAGCAGCCCGAGATCTGAAGCTTTCTTT
CDR3 protein: CASSPRSEAFF
clone size: NA
V gene: TRBV11-2
D gene: NA
J gene: TRBJ1-1

CDR3 DNA: TGCGCCAGCAGCGTCAACAGGGGCACCTACGAGCAGTACTTC
CDR3 protein: CASSVNRGTYEQYF
clone size: NA
V gene: TRBV4-1
D gene: TRBD1
J gene: TRBJ2-7